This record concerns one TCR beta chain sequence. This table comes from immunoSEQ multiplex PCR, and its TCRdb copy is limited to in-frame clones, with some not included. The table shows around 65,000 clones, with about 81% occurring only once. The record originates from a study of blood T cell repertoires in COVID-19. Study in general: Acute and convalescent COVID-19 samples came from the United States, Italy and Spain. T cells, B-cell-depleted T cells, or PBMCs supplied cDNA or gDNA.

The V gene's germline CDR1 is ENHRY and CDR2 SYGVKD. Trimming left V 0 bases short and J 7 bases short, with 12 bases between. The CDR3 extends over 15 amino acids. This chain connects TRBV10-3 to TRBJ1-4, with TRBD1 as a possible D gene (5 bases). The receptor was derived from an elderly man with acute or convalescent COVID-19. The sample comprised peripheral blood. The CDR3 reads CAISESQGGGEKLFF. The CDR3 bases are TGTGCCATCAGTGAGTCGCAGGGAGGCGGTGAAAAACTGTTTTTT.